In this sample, the clone carrying this T cell receptor beta chain turned up a few times. Its antigen is currently unknown. Each CDR3 protein is one row after TCRdb ran MiXCR on the 5' RACE reads. The table has roughly 46,000 distinct CDR3 sequences, roughly 9.4% seen once. This specimen belongs to a study of early T cells in non-severe SARS-CoV-2 infection. Study-level findings and limits: Database matching using VDJdb favored anti-spike CD8 responses, with private and CD4 specificities left missing.

CDR1 is SEHNR, CDR2 FQNEAQ, per germline (reference sequence). CDR3 length equals 13 residues. Deletions cut 1 base from V and 6 bases from J, with 4 bases between. The chain couples TRBV7-9 to TRBJ1-6; D is ambiguous. This sequence was found in an adult who was a healthcare worker with PCR-confirmed SARS-CoV-2 infection or an uninfected control (not recorded which). The source was whole blood, collected at baseline. CDR3 sequence (DNA): TGTGCCAGCAGCTTAGTGACTAATTCACCCCTCCACTTT. This codes for CASSLVTNSPLHF.